This T cell receptor (beta chain) was sequenced during a study of T cells after yellow fever vaccination. The study, taken as a whole, reports: Abundant clonotypes from the bulk population could contaminate FACS-sorted repertoires. A weaker secondary response peaked on day 5, the primary on day 15.

Via MiXCR, TCRdb re-called the 5' RACE reads, giving one row per CDR3 protein. The table records nearly 550,000 distinct CDR3 sequences, about a fifth of them present only once. This CDR3 has 17 amino acids. V lost 0 bases, J lost 0 bases, and 12 bases lay in between. From germline, CDR1 is LGHNA and CDR2 YNFKEQ. On this clonotype itself: Its antigen is not known.

The clonotype was recovered from a man younger than 45 who received the YFV17D yellow fever vaccine. The chain has TRBV4-2 and TRBJ1-5; no clear D. Sequenced here: PBMCs, sampled 15 days after the yellow fever booster vaccination. The CDR3 is CASSQDNDPYSNQPQHF. The DNA for the CDR3 is TGTGCCAGCAGCCAAGACAACGACCCGTATAGCAATCAGCCCCAGCATTTT.